This T cell receptor beta chain stems from a study of human T cells and chemical hapten exposure. Study-wide results and limits: As the donors had alopecia, their immune response may differ from healthy people's.

This CDR3 region has 15 residues. The V and J ends lost 3 bases and 7 bases, in that order; junction bases with no gene match: 5. Sample time point: pre-sensitization, week 0. Noted treatment: therapeutic diphenylcyclopropenone sensitization with weekly scalp DPC. This clonotype showed up just a few times. Its antigen is unidentified. Individual cDNA molecules (in the library) carried attached unique molecular identifiers. Via MiXCR, TCRdb re-called the RACE reads, giving one row per CDR3 protein. The sample consists of 350,000 to 450,000 distinct CDR3 sequences, 4.5% to 6% of them appearing once. The chain has TRBV12-3 or TRBV12-4 and TRBJ1-5, with 11 bases identical to TRBD1. The sequence was collected from a woman aged 50 to 60 with alopecia areata. Some clones in this sample may be carry-over from other donors' samples. The source material was whole blood, sampled in connection with sensitization to the hapten diphenylcyclopropenone (DPC). The CDR3 region has the DNA TGTGCCAGCAGTTTTGGACAGGGGGCTAGCCAGCCCCAGCATTTT. Translated, it gives CASSFGQGASQPQHF.